The 6 T cell receptor beta chains below come from one sample, sequenced in a study of T-cell reconstitution after alpha-beta-depleted transplantation in children. Molecular barcoding with unique molecular identifiers was used for the TCRbeta library. TCRdb re-called the PCR reads through MiXCR, storing one row per CDR3 protein. The sample includes 480,000 or so distinct CDR3 sequences, about 11% seen only once; the top ten take 2% to 2.5%. The specimen comprised PBMCs, sampled before TCRalphabeta/CD19-depleted stem cell transplant. All receptors come from a child under 10 years old with inherited bone marrow failure, due to receive a stem cell transplant.

This clonotype has at least ten counts. V usage is TRBV28 and J usage is TRBJ2-7, with D possibly TRBD1 on 5 matching bases. The CDR3 runs to 15 residues. With 4 bases removed from V and 3 bases from J, the gap between germline ends came to 16 bases. Germline CDR1 reads MDHEN; CDR2 reads SYDVKM. CDR3 nucleotide sequence: TGTGCCAGCAGTTCACCAGGGCGGTTGTACTACGAGCAGTACTTC. Encoded protein: CASSSPGRLYYEQYF.

This clonotype was seen many times. The V call is TRBV29-1, the J call TRBJ1-3; D not resolved. Germline V gene lookup returns CDR1 SQVTM and CDR2 ANQGSEA. V gave up 6 bases and J gave up 3 bases, with 6 bases separating them. CDR3 length: 11 amino acids. In DNA, the CDR3 is TGCAGCGTCCGAGGTGGAAACACCATATATTTT. Translated, it gives CSVRGGNTIYF.

This clonotype was recorded many times. The V gene is TRBV28, the J gene TRBJ2-7, with D maybe TRBD1 (5 bases). Per germline, CDR1 MDHEN and CDR2 SYDVKM. This CDR3 comprises 15 residues. V was pared by 5 bases and J by 1 base, with 15 bases between. The CDR3 spells CASSPQGFLSYEQYF. DNA for the CDR3: TGTGCCAGCAGTCCGCAGGGCTTTCTTTCCTACGAGCAGTACTTC.

In this sample, this clonotype turned up a few times. This chain links TRBV4-1 with TRBJ1-5, with D tentatively TRBD1 (6 bases). The CDR3 runs to 17 residues. Germline assignment: CDR1 MGHRA and CDR2 YSYEKL. V lost 1 base, J lost 2 bases, and 15 bases lay in between. The CDR3 nucleotides read TGCGCCAGCAGCCAAGTTCTGGGGGCGAGCGGCAATCAGCCCCAGCATTTT. Its protein is CASSQVLGASGNQPQHF.

This chain links TRBV20-1 with TRBJ2-7, with unresolved D. V shed 6 bases and J shed 6 bases, with 12 bases lying between them. CDR1 and CDR2 (germline): DFQATT, SNEGSKA (reference sequence). This CDR3 has 11 amino acids. CDR3 amino acids: CSARFLGEQYF. The CDR3 DNA sequence: TGCAGTGCCAGATTTCTGGGCGAGCAGTACTTC.

The sample holds many counts of this clonotype. The chain is built from TRBV27 and TRBJ1-6; 9 bases are a match to TRBD1. In germline, CDR1 is MNHEY, CDR2 SMNVEV (reference sequence). CDR3 length: 13 residues. The trim removed 10 bases at V and 5 bases at J, leaving 3 bases unmatched. DNA of the CDR3: TGTGCCACCCGGACAGGGGATAATTCACCCCTCCACTTT. Its translation: CATRTGDNSPLHF.